This note documents a single T cell receptor beta chain sequence. The antigen remains unidentified. The data are from a study of cytomegalovirus exposure and HLA in healthy donors. Germline V lookup: CDR1 MGHDK, CDR2 SYGVNS. The CDR3 has 15 residues. Between the trimmed V and J ends, which lost 3 bases and 4 bases, there was a span of 13 bases. Study outcomes and limitations: Some V segments, TRBV6-2 and TRBV6-3 among them, were indistinguishable and were therefore excluded. Reportedly, diagnosis of cytomegalovirus status by the classifier showed high specificity and sensitivity. An analysis was carried out later, and it reportedly showed fewer N-insertions in an Asian-associated ancestry cluster than the approximately 710-donor mean. Looking again later, the authors saw that most CMV-associated TCR beta chains seemed HLA-restricted.

This PCR relied on a set of 60 Vbeta primers and 13 Jbeta primers. Assay: immunoSEQ multiplex PCR; the TCRdb copy retains only in-frame clones and omits some. The data contain about 120,000 clones, around 75% of them seen just once; the ten biggest clones take up about 1.6%. The clonotype comes from a woman aged 18-29 years in good health and CMV-seronegative. The sequenced material came from PBMCs. The chain joins TRBV25-1 to TRBJ2-4; no definite D call. The chain's CDR3 is CASSEAGQAKNIQYF. Here the CDR3 DNA reads TGTGCCAGCAGTGAGGCAGGTCAAGCAAAAAACATTCAGTACTTC.